Listed below are T cell receptor beta chains from one sample, sequenced in a study of breast tumors, draining lymph nodes, adjacent tissues. TCRdb independently ran MiXCR on the multiplex PCR reads; one entry per CDR3 protein. The sample lists about 140,000 distinct CDR3 sequences, 32% occurring once. The sample consisted of axillary lymph node tissue. The receptors here all came from a female donor with breast cancer. Some clones in this sample may be carry-over from other donors' samples. Each CDR3 is given with its conserved first and last residue. A D gene is named only where the DNA matches it firmly. Clone size, where shown, is once, few, many, or a class for clones that have expanded.

14	once	TRBV20-1	.	TRBJ1-1	CSVQRAPTNTEAFF	TGCAGTGTTCAACGAGCACCTACGAACACTGAAGCTTTCTTT
14	.	TRBV5-1	TRBD1	TRBJ2-2	CARSWTGGTGKLFF	TGCGCCAGGAGCTGGACAGGGGGCACCGGGAAGCTGTTTTTT
15	.	TRBV28	TRBD1	TRBJ1-2	CASSFIGRGAQGYTF	TGTGCCAGCAGTTTCATCGGCAGGGGGGCCCAAGGCTACACCTTC
13	many	TRBV18	.	TRBJ1-5	CASSGRGDQPQHF	TGTGCCAGCTCGGGTCGTGGAGATCAGCCCCAGCATTTT
13	many	TRBV29-1	.	TRBJ2-1	CSVLAYSYNEQFF	TGCAGCGTTTTAGCCTACTCCTACAATGAGCAGTTCTTC
12	few	TRBV10-3	.	TRBJ1-1	CAIRGGDGEAFF	TGTGCCATCCGTGGGGGGGACGGTGAAGCTTTCTTT
16	.	TRBV7-2	.	TRBJ2-7	CASSLGGSDGAYEQYF	TGTGCCAGCAGCTTAGGGGGGTCAGACGGAGCCTACGAGCAGTACTTC
11	.	TRBV6-6	.	TRBJ2-7	CASSGGYEQYF	TGTGCCAGCAGTGGGGGTTACGAGCAGTACTTC
14	many	TRBV5-1	.	TRBJ2-1	CASSLGQAGDEQFF	TGCGCCAGCAGCTTGGGGCAGGCCGGGGATGAGCAGTTCTTC
15	.	TRBV2	TRBD1	TRBJ1-6	CASSKTGQDNSPLHF	TGTGCCAGCAGTAAGACGGGACAGGATAATTCACCCCTCCACTTT
16	.	TRBV5-6	.	TRBJ1-6	CAGSWDGSSYNSPLHF	TGTGCCGGCAGCTGGGACGGGAGCTCCTATAATTCACCCCTCCACTTT
12	.	TRBV7-2	.	TRBJ1-1	CASSFTAHEAIF	TGTGCCAGCAGCTTCACAGCACATGAAGCTATCTTT
19	many	TRBV6-6	.	TRBJ2-2	CASSYPPRTEGRNTGELFF	TGTGCCAGCAGTTATCCCCCAAGGACAGAGGGAAGGAACACCGGGGAGCTGTTTTTT
15	many	TRBV6-1	.	TRBJ2-5	CASSELRQQQETQYF	TGTGCCAGCAGTGAATTACGTCAGCAACAAGAGACCCAGTACTTC
14	many	TRBV24-1	.	TRBJ1-2	CATSEGPLWDGYTF	TGTGCCACCAGTGAGGGGCCTCTCTGGGATGGCTACACCTTC
16	few	TRBV10-1	.	TRBJ2-3	CASSVTGLRSTDTQYF	TGCGCCAGCAGTGTAACAGGACTGCGAAGCACAGATACGCAGTATTTT
16	many	TRBV11-2	.	TRBJ2-7	CASSLGTGTEAYEQYF	TGTGCCAGCAGCTTAGGGACCGGGACGGAAGCCTACGAGCAGTACTTC
16	once	TRBV3-1	TRBD2	TRBJ2-1	CASSAGLAGGLREQFF	TGTGCCAGCAGCGCAGGACTAGCGGGGGGGCTACGTGAGCAGTTCTTC
16	many	TRBV4-3	.	TRBJ1-2	CASSRTLSLGPYGYTF	TGCGCCAGCAGCCGGACGCTGTCCCTAGGGCCTTATGGCTACACCTTC
12	.	TRBV5-1	TRBD1	TRBJ2-6	CASSLGDSSEAF	TGCGCCAGCAGCTTGGGGGACAGCTCTGAAGCTTTC
14	many	TRBV5-1	.	TRBJ1-2	CASSLTRPGNGYTF	TGCGCCAGCAGCTTGACGAGACCCGGAAATGGCTACACCTTC
15	.	TRBV18	.	TRBJ2-6	CASSAGRTGANVLTF	TGTGCCAGCTCAGCCGGGCGGACTGGGGCCAACGTCCTGACTTTC
14	.	TRBV2	TRBD1	TRBJ1-5	CASRGTVSNQPQHF	TGTGCCAGCAGAGGGACAGTTAGCAATCAGCCCCAGCATTTT
17	many	TRBV3-1	.	TRBJ2-6	CASSLVGSKSGANVLTF	TGTGCCAGCAGCCTAGTAGGCAGCAAATCTGGGGCCAACGTCCTGACTTTC
14	many	TRBV7-9	TRBD2	TRBJ2-5	CASSLDQRDATQYF	TGTGCCAGCAGCTTAGACCAGCGGGACGCGACCCAGTACTTC
15	many	TRBV27	TRBD1	TRBJ1-4	CASSREQGANEKLFF	TGTGCCAGCAGCCGCGAACAGGGGGCTAATGAAAAACTGTTTTTT
16	many	TRBV5-1	.	TRBJ1-4	CASSFIGERLGEKLFF	TGCGCCAGCAGCTTCATAGGAGAGAGGCTTGGTGAAAAACTGTTTTTT
18	.	TRBV20-1	TRBD2	TRBJ2-3	CSASSGTSGRGWGDTQYF	TGCAGTGCCAGTTCCGGGACTAGCGGGAGAGGTTGGGGAGATACGCAGTATTTT
15	many	TRBV7-2	TRBD2	TRBJ2-5	CASSPSRTSQETQYF	TGTGCCAGCAGCCCTTCTAGGACTAGCCAAGAGACCCAGTACTTC
19	.	TRBV12-3/TRBV12-4	.	TRBJ1-4	CASSFPLRGTSGGSEKLFF	TGTGCCAGCAGTTTCCCTCTTCGGGGGACTAGCGGGGGCAGCGAAAAACTGTTTTTT
15	many	TRBV7-8	TRBD2	TRBJ2-1	CASSLAGLAYGEQFF	TGTGCCAGCAGCTTAGCGGGACTAGCCTATGGGGAGCAGTTCTTC
15	.	TRBV19	.	TRBJ2-1	CASSSSSEKYNEQFF	TGTGCCAGTAGCTCCTCTAGTGAGAAGTACAATGAGCAGTTCTTC
17	many	TRBV18	TRBD2	TRBJ2-7	CASSPGLAGGPRDEQYF	TGTGCCAGCTCCCCCGGACTAGCGGGGGGACCGCGAGACGAGCAGTACTTC
14	many	TRBV18	TRBD1	TRBJ1-5	CASSAGTGTQPQHF	TGTGCCAGCTCAGCCGGGACAGGGACTCAGCCCCAGCATTTT